Described below is a single T cell receptor beta chain sequence and its context. CDR1 and CDR2 (germline): MGHRA, YSYEKL. Trimming stripped 1 base from V and 8 bases from J, with 2 bases between. CDR3 length: 11 residues. The record originates from a study of cytomegalovirus exposure and HLA in healthy donors. For the study at large: A previous analysis identified 95 million to 140 million unique TCR beta sequences derived from about 180 million T cells.

Primers: 60 Vbeta forward and 13 Jbeta reverse. Data came from immunoSEQ multiplex PCR; TCRdb stores just in-frame clones and leaves some out. The sample has about 130,000 clones, around 84% seen once. This TCR derives from a man over 45 in good health and CMV-seronegative. The chain has TRBV4-1 and TRBJ2-2; D gene unclear. The sequencing input was PBMCs. The CDR3 DNA follows: TGCGCCAGCAGCCAAGCAGGGGAGCTGTTTTTT. Translation: CASSQAGELFF.